This T cell receptor (beta chain) came from a study of T cell changes during pregnancy in multiple sclerosis (dated by TCRdb to the late 2010s). Broadly, across the study: The study examined how the T cell repertoire changed over the course of pregnancy in women with multiple sclerosis.

With regard to this clone: Its specific antigen is unknown. One base away there is no much larger clone; base qualities are not given.

The library was generated by the immunoSEQ multiplex PCR assay. As stored in TCRdb, this immuneACCESS dataset retains in-frame rearrangements with V and J assigned. A fraction of the clones does not appear; measured against another copy, unresolved V genes explain less than half of the discrepancy, and the remainder lacks a known reason. This sample is represented by tens of thousands of clones; 92% of them were singletons. 10% to 15% of the sample is held by the ten biggest clonotypes. The CDR3 numbers 13 residues from cysteine through phenylalanine. Of the read, only the CDR3 DNA is kept; its 39 bases are in frame from base 1. CDR1 is given as LNHDA and CDR2 as SQIVND, both from the germline V gene (reference sequence). Compared with germline, V lacks 5 bases and J lacks 10 bases; bases without a gene match: 4.

The chain was built from TRBV19 and TRBJ1-6, and 8 bases in between align with TRBD1. Sample: CD8+ T cells from peripheral blood mononuclear cells, taken in the first trimester of pregnancy. This receptor was identified in a female donor with multiple sclerosis, enrolled in a pregnancy study. DNA sequence: TGTGCCAGTAGTTGGGACAGGTCCTCACCCCTCCACTTT. It specifies CASSWDRSSPLHF.